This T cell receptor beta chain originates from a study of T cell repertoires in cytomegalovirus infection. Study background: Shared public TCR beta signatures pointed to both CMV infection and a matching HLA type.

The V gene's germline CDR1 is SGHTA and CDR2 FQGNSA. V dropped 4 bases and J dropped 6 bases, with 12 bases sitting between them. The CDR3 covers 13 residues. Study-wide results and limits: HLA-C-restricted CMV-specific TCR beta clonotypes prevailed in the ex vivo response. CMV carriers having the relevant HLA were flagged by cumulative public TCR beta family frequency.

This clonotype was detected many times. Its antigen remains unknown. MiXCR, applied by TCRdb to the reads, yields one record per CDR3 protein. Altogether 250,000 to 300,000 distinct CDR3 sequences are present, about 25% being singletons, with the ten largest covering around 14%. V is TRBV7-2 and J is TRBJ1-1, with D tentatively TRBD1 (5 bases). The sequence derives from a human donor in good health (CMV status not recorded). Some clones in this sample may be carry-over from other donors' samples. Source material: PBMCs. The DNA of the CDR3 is TGTGCCAGCAGCTCCCAGGGTGGGGCTGAAGCTTTCTTT. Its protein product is CASSSQGGAEAFF. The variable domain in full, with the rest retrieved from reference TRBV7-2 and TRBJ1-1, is GAGVSQSPSNKVTEKGKDVELRCDPISGHTALYWYRQSLGQGLEFLIYFQGNSAPDKSGLPSDRFSAERTGGSVSTLTIQRTQQEDSAVYLCASSSQGGAEAFFGQGTRLTVV.